The 21 T cell receptor beta chains below all came from one sample that was sequenced in a study of graft-versus-host responses after intestinal transplantation. Assay: immunoSEQ multiplex PCR; the TCRdb copy retains only in-frame clones and omits some. The sample lists tens of thousands of clones, just under 95% occurring once. Here the sequenced sample was PBMCs, taken 16 days after intestinal transplant. The receptors originated from a human patient who received an intestinal transplant, so some T cells may come from the graft donor.

This clone was counted a single time. The chain employs TRBV27 and TRBJ2-7, with a possible D match to TRBD2 (5 bases). Trimming pared 2 bases from V and 4 bases from J, leaving 9 bases between. This CDR3 region has 13 residues. Germline V gene lookup returns CDR1 MNHEY and CDR2 SMNVEV (reference sequence). In DNA, the CDR3 is TGTGCCAGCAGTTTAACCGGGGTGTACGAGCAGTACTTC. Translated, it gives CASSLTGVYEQYF.

This clone has only one observation. This CDR3 is CASSTGLGAFF. The CDR3 nucleotides are TGTGCCAGCAGTACAGGGTTGGGAGCTTTCTTT. The rearrangement links TRBV5-5 to TRBJ1-1; possibly TRBD1 for D (6 bases). The CDR3 extends over 11 amino acids. Trimming took off 5 bases at V and 10 bases at J, with 12 bases between the two ends. Germline lookup yields CDR1 SGHKS and CDR2 YYEKEE (reference sequence).

This clone was observed once. The V call is TRBV6-5, the J call TRBJ2-5; D possibly corresponds to TRBD1 (6 bases). Per germline, CDR1 MNHEY and CDR2 SVGAGI. The CDR3 extends over 14 amino acids. Trimming stripped 6 bases from V and 6 bases from J, with 17 bases between. CDR3 loop: CASSQGHLGKTQYF. Here the CDR3 DNA reads TGTGCCAGCAGCCAGGGACACCTGGGGAAGACCCAGTACTTC.

This clone was counted once. This chain joins TRBV7-3 and TRBJ2-7; D unresolved. In germline, CDR1 is SGHTA, CDR2 FQGTGA. V was cut by 5 bases and J by 5 bases, with 13 bases left in between. The CDR3 has 13 amino acids. DNA of the CDR3: TGTGCCAGCAGCCAAGGTAACCCGGACGAGCAGTACTTC. This codes for CASSQGNPDEQYF.

This sequence joins TRBV2 and TRBJ2-7, with TRBD2 identical over 11 bases. Germline V lookup: CDR1 SNHLY, CDR2 FYNNEI. The CDR3 runs 14 residues. Trimming at V came to 3 bases and at J to 3 bases, leaving 1 base not matched to a gene. Written as DNA, the CDR3 is TGTGCCAGCAGTGAGACTAGCGGGATCTACGAGCAGTACTTC. It translates to CASSETSGIYEQYF.

This clone was seen only once. The rearrangement joins TRBV11-2 to TRBJ2-5; tentative D call: TRBD1 (6 bases). Per the germline V gene, CDR1 is SGHAT and CDR2 is FQNNGV. This CDR3 contains 18 residues. With 5 bases removed from V and 2 bases from J, the gap between germline ends came to 24 bases. DNA for the CDR3: TGTGCCAGCAGCATGCCGTGGGACGGTGACGGACAGCAAGAGACCCAGTACTTC. Translation gives CASSMPWDGDGQQETQYF.

The CDR3: CASSSDGTSGSDLSDTQYF. CDR3 in DNA: TGTGCCAGCAGCTCGGACGGGACTAGCGGGAGTGATCTCTCAGATACGCAGTATTTT. V usage is TRBV11-2 and J usage is TRBJ2-3; 14 bases are a match to TRBD2. CDR3 length: 19 residues. The V gene end was trimmed by 4 bases and the J gene end by 4 bases; junction bases not matched to a gene: 13. The germline gives CDR1 SGHAT, CDR2 FQNNGV.

The chain has TRBV9 and TRBJ1-2; 10 bases map to TRBD1. The CDR3 loop spans 14 amino acids. Germline CDR1 is SGDLS and CDR2 is YYNGEE. The V and J ends lost 2 bases and 3 bases, in that order; junction bases with no gene match: 1. CDR3 sequence: CASSVGQGDYGYTF. The CDR3 nucleotides are TGTGCCAGCAGCGTCGGACAGGGGGACTATGGCTACACCTTC.

This chain links TRBV6-1 with TRBJ2-7; D possibly corresponds to TRBD1 (6 bases). The V and J ends lost 2 bases and 2 bases respectively, with 10 bases between them. From germline, CDR1 is MNHNS and CDR2 SASEGT. The CDR3 runs 14 residues. DNA for the CDR3: TGTGCCAGCAGTGAAAACAGGGTACCCTACGAGCAGTACTTC. Its protein is CASSENRVPYEQYF.

CDR3 sequence reads: CASSYSGAAQETQYF. The CDR3 DNA follows: TGTGCCAGCAGTTACTCCGGCGCAGCCCAAGAGACCCAGTACTTC. The chain carries TRBV6-5 and TRBJ2-5; D not resolved. The germline CDR1 and CDR2 sequences are MNHEY and SVGAGI. V gave up 0 bases and J gave up 1 base, with 9 bases separating them. This CDR3 is 15 amino acids long.

This sequence joins TRBV11-3 and TRBJ2-3; D call uncertain. This CDR3 is 13 amino acids long. The V gene lost 1 base and the J gene lost 6 bases, with 8 bases spanning the gap. The germline V gene has CDR1 SGHNT and CDR2 YENEEA. CDR3 loop: CASSLGVPDTQYF. CDR3 nucleotides: TGTGCCAGCAGCTTAGGAGTGCCCGATACGCAGTATTTT.

The chain joins TRBV7-9 to TRBJ2-2; 9 bases match TRBD1. This CDR3 is built from 17 residues. Unmatched junction bases numbered 11, after V lost 7 bases and J lost 2 bases. CDR1 is SEHNR and CDR2 is FQNEAQ in the germline V gene (reference sequence). The CDR3 is CASTPGQGFTNTGELFF. CDR3 DNA sequence: TGTGCCAGCACCCCGGGACAGGGCTTCACTAACACCGGGGAGCTGTTTTTT.

The CDR3 sequence: CASSYDDRVSNEQFF. The CDR3 DNA is TGTGCCAGCAGTTACGATGACAGGGTGAGCAATGAGCAGTTCTTC. The V gene is TRBV6-5, the J gene TRBJ2-1, with 7 bases lining up with TRBD1. The CDR3 is made up of 15 amino acids. Per germline, CDR1 MNHEY and CDR2 SVGAGI. V was pared by 2 bases and J by 6 bases, with 7 bases of the junction left unmatched.

The rearrangement links TRBV28 to TRBJ2-7; TRBD1 is a possible D gene (5 bases). Deletions cut 5 bases from V and 3 bases from J, with 8 bases between. The CDR3 is made up of 12 amino acids. CDR1 is MDHEN and CDR2 is SYDVKM in the germline V gene. CDR3 sequence reads: CASSPQGYEQYF. CDR3 DNA sequence: TGTGCCAGCAGTCCTCAGGGCTACGAGCAGTACTTC.

This clone was counted a single time. The chain couples TRBV28 to TRBJ2-7; 11 bases match TRBD2. The CDR3 is 14 residues long. The junction had 2 bases not matched to a gene; V was cut back by 5 bases and J by 2 bases. Germline V lookup: CDR1 MDHEN, CDR2 SYDVKM. The CDR3 protein is CASSRGLAAYEQYF. The CDR3 DNA is TGTGCCAGCAGTCGGGGACTAGCGGCCTACGAGCAGTACTTC.

V and J are TRBV7-2 and TRBJ1-1; D possibly corresponds to TRBD1 (6 bases). Germline CDR1 and CDR2: SGHTA and FQGNSA. The CDR3 consists of 15 residues. V dropped 4 bases and J dropped 5 bases, with 17 bases sitting between them. This chain's CDR3 is CASSYSGIRGTEAFF. As DNA, the CDR3 is TGTGCCAGCAGCTACTCAGGGATAAGGGGGACTGAAGCTTTCTTT.

The chain employs TRBV21-1 and TRBJ2-7; TRBD2, the D gene given by the table, was not confirmed from the DNA. TRBV21-1 is described as a pseudogene. This CDR3 region has 14 residues. CDR3 in DNA: TGTGCCAGCAGCTGTTCTACTAGAGGGTACGAGCAGTACTTC. It codes for CASSCSTRGYEQYF.

This sequence joins TRBV4-1 and TRBJ2-1, with a possible D match to TRBD2 (6 bases). The V end lost 1 base, the J end lost 2 bases, and 9 bases lay between the germline ends. Germline V CDR1 and CDR2: MGHRA, YSYEKL. The CDR3 has 15 amino acids. CDR3 nucleotides: TGCGCCAGCAGCCAAGGAGGAGGGCCCTACAATGAGCAGTTCTTC. This sequence encodes CASSQGGGPYNEQFF.

The J gene is TRBJ1-1, the V gene TRBV5-1; unclear D gene. The CDR3 sequence is 13 residues long. Germline V gives CDR1 SGHRS, CDR2 YFSETQ. V dropped 4 bases and J dropped 1 base, with 8 bases sitting between them. CDR3 DNA: TGCGCCAGCAGCCAGGATCAGAACACTGAAGCTTTCTTT. It specifies CASSQDQNTEAFF.

In this sample, this clone turned up once. The chain has TRBV27 and TRBJ2-5, with D perhaps being TRBD1 or TRBD2 (5 bases each). Germline CDR1 is MNHEY and CDR2 is SMNVEV (reference sequence). The CDR3 length is 14 residues. The V end was cut by 6 bases, the J end by 3 bases, with 14 bases between. This CDR3 reads CASSPRGPKETQYF. Written as DNA, the CDR3 is TGTGCCAGCAGCCCCCGGGGCCCCAAAGAGACCCAGTACTTC.

The J gene is TRBJ1-5, the V gene TRBV28, with TRBD1 matching 7 bases. V lost 1 base to trimming and J lost 0 bases; unmatched junction nucleotides: 6. There are 17 residues in the CDR3. Germline V gene sequence: CDR1 MDHEN, CDR2 SYDVKM. DNA of the CDR3: TGTGCCAGCAGTTTATTCCCAGGGGGGTATAGCAATCAGCCCCAGCATTTT. Translated, it gives CASSLFPGGYSNQPQHF.